Sequencing of this T cell receptor beta chain was carried out in a study of cytomegalovirus exposure and HLA in healthy donors. Study results and limitations: HLA alleles were associated with 18,000 or so TCR beta sequences in a later analysis at 0.05 false discovery rate. Several of the most significant clusters appeared linked to common viral pathogens, based on a later analysis.

Researchers ran the PCR with 60 Vbeta and 13 Jbeta primers. TCRdb's copy holds only in-frame clones and misses some; the assay was immunoSEQ multiplex PCR. The profile shows 110,000 or so clones, 83% of them singletons. To note about this clone: Antigen: not known.

Deletions cut 1 base from V and 5 bases from J, with 14 bases between. Germline lookup yields CDR1 SGHDN and CDR2 FVKESK. The CDR3 loop spans 15 amino acids. This TCR was sampled from a man between 18 and 35 years old in good health and CMV-seronegative. This chain joins TRBV14 and TRBJ1-2, with a possible D match to TRBD1 (5 bases). Sequencing input: PBMCs. The CDR3 bases are TGTGCCAGCAGCCAAGGGGCGACAGTCGTTTATGGCTACACCTTC. It codes for CASSQGATVVYGYTF.